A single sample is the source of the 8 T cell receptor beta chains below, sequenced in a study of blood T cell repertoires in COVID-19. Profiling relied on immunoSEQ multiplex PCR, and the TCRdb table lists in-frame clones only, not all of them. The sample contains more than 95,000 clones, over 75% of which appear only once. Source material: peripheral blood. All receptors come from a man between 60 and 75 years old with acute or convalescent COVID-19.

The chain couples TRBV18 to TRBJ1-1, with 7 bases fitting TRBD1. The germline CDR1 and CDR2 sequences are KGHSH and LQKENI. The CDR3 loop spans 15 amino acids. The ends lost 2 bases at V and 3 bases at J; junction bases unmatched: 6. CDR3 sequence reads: CASSPGRGYDTEAFF. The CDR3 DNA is TGTGCCAGCTCACCAGGCAGGGGGTATGACACTGAAGCTTTCTTT.

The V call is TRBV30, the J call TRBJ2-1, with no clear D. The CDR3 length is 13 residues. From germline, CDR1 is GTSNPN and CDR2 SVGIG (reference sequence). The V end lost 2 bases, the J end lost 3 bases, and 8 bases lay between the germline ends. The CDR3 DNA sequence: TGTGCCTGGAGTTCCGCAGTCTACAATGAGCAGTTCTTC. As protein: CAWSSAVYNEQFF.

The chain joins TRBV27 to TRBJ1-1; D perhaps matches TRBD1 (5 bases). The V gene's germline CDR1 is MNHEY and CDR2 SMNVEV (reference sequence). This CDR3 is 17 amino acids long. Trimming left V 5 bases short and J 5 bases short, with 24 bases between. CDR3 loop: CASSPFGRGGARTEAFF. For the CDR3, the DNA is TGTGCCAGCAGTCCCTTCGGTAGGGGAGGGGCGAGGACTGAAGCTTTCTTT.

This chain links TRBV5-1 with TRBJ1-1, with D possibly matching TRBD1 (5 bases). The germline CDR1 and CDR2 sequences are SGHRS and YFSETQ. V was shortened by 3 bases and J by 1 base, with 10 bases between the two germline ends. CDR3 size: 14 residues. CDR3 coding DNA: TGCGCCAGCAGCTCCCAGGGTGGGAACACTGAAGCTTTCTTT. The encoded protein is CASSSQGGNTEAFF.

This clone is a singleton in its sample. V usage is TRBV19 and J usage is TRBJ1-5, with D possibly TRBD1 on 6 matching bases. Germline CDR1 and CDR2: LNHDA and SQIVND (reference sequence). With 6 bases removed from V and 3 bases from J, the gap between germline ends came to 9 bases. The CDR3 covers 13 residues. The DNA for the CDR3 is TGTGCCAGTAGGAGACAGGCCAATCAGCCCCAGCATTTT. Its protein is CASRRQANQPQHF.

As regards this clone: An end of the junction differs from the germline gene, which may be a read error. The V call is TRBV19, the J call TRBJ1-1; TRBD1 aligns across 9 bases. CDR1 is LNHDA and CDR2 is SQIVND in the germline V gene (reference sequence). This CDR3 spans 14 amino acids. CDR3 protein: CASSKGQGNTEAFF. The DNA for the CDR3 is TGTGCCAGCAGTAAGGGACAGGGGAACACTGAAGCTTTCTTT.

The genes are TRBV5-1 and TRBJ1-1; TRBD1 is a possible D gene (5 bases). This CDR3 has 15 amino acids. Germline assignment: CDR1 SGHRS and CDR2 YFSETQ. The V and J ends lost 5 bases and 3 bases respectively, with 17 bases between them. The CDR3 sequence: CASSYQGAGDTEAFF. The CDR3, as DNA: TGCGCCAGCAGTTACCAAGGGGCGGGGGACACTGAAGCTTTCTTT.

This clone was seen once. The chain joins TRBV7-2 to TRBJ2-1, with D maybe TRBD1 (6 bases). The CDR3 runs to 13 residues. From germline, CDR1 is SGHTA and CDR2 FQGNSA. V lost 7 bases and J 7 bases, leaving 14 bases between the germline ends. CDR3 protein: CASNQGGWNEQFF. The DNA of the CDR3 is TGTGCCAGCAACCAAGGGGGTTGGAATGAGCAGTTCTTC.